A selection of T cell receptor beta chains follows, all from one sample in a study of blood T cell repertoires in COVID-19. Measured with immunoSEQ multiplex PCR; TCRdb has only the in-frame clones, and not every one. The sample holds around 98,000 clones, about four fifths seen once. Sample: peripheral blood. Source of these receptors: a man between 70 and 80 years old with acute or convalescent COVID-19. The CDR3 runs from the conserved cysteine through the conserved F or W. The D gene is left open where the match is weak. Clone size is not always given. Where it is, it says once, few, many or a class for expanded clones.

v_gene	abundance	j_gene	d_gene	CDR3nt	CDR3aa
TRBV5-6	few	TRBJ1-4	TRBD1	TGTGCCAGCAGTTGGGACAGAGGGAATGAAAAACTGTTTTTT	CASSWDRGNEKLFF
TRBV2	-	TRBJ2-3	-	TGTGCCAGCAGAGCCCAGCGGACCCTCACAGATACGCAGTATTTT	CASRAQRTLTDTQYF
TRBV10-3	once	TRBJ2-1	TRBD2	TGTGCCATCAGTGGTCGGCTAGCGGGAGGAGGCAATGAGCAGTTCTTC	CAISGRLAGGGNEQFF
TRBV5-1	-	TRBJ2-5	-	TGCGCCAGCAGCTTTCGTGGTGAGACTCAAGAGACCCAGTACTTC	CASSFRGETQETQYF
TRBV19	-	TRBJ1-2	-	TGTGCCAGTAGTTCGACAGCTTTCTATGGCTACACCTTC	CASSSTAFYGYTF
TRBV18	few	TRBJ2-1	TRBD2	TGTGCCAGCTCACCGCGGACTAGCGGGACCTTTTACAATGAGCAGTTCTTC	CASSPRTSGTFYNEQFF
TRBV4-3	-	TRBJ2-2	TRBD2	TGCGCCAGCAGCCAAGTTAAAGCGGGAGGGCCGCACACCGGGGAGCTGTTTTTT	CASSQVKAGGPHTGELFF
TRBV5-1	few	TRBJ2-1	TRBD2	TGCGCCAGCAGCGCGGGACTAGCGGGAGGTTACAATGAGCAGTTCTTC	CASSAGLAGGYNEQFF
TRBV7-6	few	TRBJ1-6	TRBD1	TGTGCCAGCAGTCTTCAGGGGGCTCTCTCACCCCTCCACTTT	CASSLQGALSPLHF
TRBV10-3	-	TRBJ2-3	TRBD2	TGTGCCATCAGTGGACTAGCGGGAGTAGCAGATACGCAGTATTTT	CAISGLAGVADTQYF
TRBV7-6	-	TRBJ1-4	TRBD1	TGTGCCAGCAGCTTAGTGACAGGGGCTGGGGAAAAACTGTTTTTT	CASSLVTGAGEKLFF
TRBV27	-	TRBJ1-2	TRBD1	TGTGCCAGCAGACTCTTGACAGGGGGCGCGTCCCACGGCTACACCTTC	CASRLLTGGASHGYTF
TRBV6-2/TRBV6-3	-	TRBJ1-5	-	TGTGCCAGCAGTTACTCGAGGCAAATACAGCCCCAGCATTTT	CASSYSRQIQPQHF
TRBV19	-	TRBJ2-3	TRBD2	TGTGCCAGTACCTCCGGGGGGGCTAGCACAGATACGCAGTATTTT	CASTSGGASTDTQYF
TRBV19	-	TRBJ1-1	TRBD1	TGTGCCAGTAGTCTCCGACAGGGTCGGTCCCAGAACACTGAAGCTTTCTTT	CASSLRQGRSQNTEAFF
TRBV5-1	-	TRBJ1-4	-	TGCGCCAGCAGACTGAATGAAAAACTGTTTTTT	CASRLNEKLFF
TRBV4-1	-	TRBJ1-2	TRBD1	TGCGCCAGCAGCCAAACCAGGGACAGGAATGGCTACACCTTC	CASSQTRDRNGYTF
TRBV15	-	TRBJ2-1	-	TGTGCCACCAGCAGAGCAACAGTATACAATGAGCAGTTCTTC	CATSRATVYNEQFF
TRBV28	-	TRBJ2-2	TRBD1	TGTGCCAGCAGTTTATTTCGGACAGGCGCGAACACCGGGGAGCTGTTTTTT	CASSLFRTGANTGELFF
TRBV28	many	TRBJ2-7	-	TGTGCCAGCAGATTCCCACCAGGGAAGGGCGCGGGAAACTACGAGCAGTACTTC	CASRFPPGKGAGNYEQYF
TRBV3-1/TRBV3-2	-	TRBJ2-7	TRBD1	TGTGCCAGCAGCCCACCTTGGGGGGACAGGGGAACCTACGAGCAGTACTTC	CASSPPWGDRGTYEQYF
TRBV20-1	-	TRBJ2-3	-	TGCAGTGCTAGTCGACAGGGCACAGATACGCAGTATTTT	CSASRQGTDTQYF
TRBV11-2	-	TRBJ2-2	TRBD1	TGTGCCAGCAGTCCGACCCGGGACAGGGGGCGCACCGGGGAGCTGTTTTTT	CASSPTRDRGRTGELFF
TRBV21-1	-	TRBJ1-6	-	TGTGCCAGCAGCAAGGGGTGGCAGGGACTCCACTTT	CASSKGWQGLHF
TRBV18	-	TRBJ2-4	-	TGTGCCAGCTCAGGGCTAGCGTTTGAAGGCGCCAAAAACATTCAGTACTTC	CASSGLAFEGAKNIQYF
TRBV7-8	-	TRBJ2-2	TRBD2	TGTGCCAGCAGCTTAAGAGGACTAGCGGGAGTAACCGGGGAGCTGTTTTTT	CASSLRGLAGVTGELFF
TRBV6-6	-	TRBJ1-1	TRBD1	TGTGCCAGCAGTTACTCACAGGGGGCGGGCACTGAAGCTTTCTTT	CASSYSQGAGTEAFF